The 24 T cell receptor beta chains reported below all come from one sample, sequenced in a study of T cell responses to AZD1222 COVID-19 vaccine. Here immunoSEQ multiplex PCR was the method, and the copy in TCRdb shows in-frame clones only, minus some. The sample has approximately 60,000 clones, 85% seen once; the top ten hold about 20%. The sample was peripheral blood, taken on day 0 of MenACWY control vaccination. The origin of the receptors is an adult in good health.

J is TRBJ1-1 and V is TRBV6-5; the D gene is possibly TRBD1 (5 bases). The germline gives CDR1 MNHEY, CDR2 SVGAGI. Trimming left V 0 bases short and J 11 bases short, with 13 bases between. The CDR3 covers 13 residues. The CDR3 sequence is CASSYSGREGAFF. In nucleotides, the CDR3 is TGTGCCAGCAGTTACTCTGGCAGGGAGGGTGCTTTCTTT.

There are a few counts of this clone. V gene TRBV7-2 combines with J gene TRBJ1-6, with D unresolved. CDR1 SGHTA and CDR2 FQGNSA come from the germline V gene. The CDR3 is made up of 13 amino acids. Trimming stripped 1 base from V and 7 bases from J, with 5 bases between. The CDR3 spells CASSLEGNSPLHF. DNA of the CDR3: TGTGCCAGCAGCTTAGAAGGAAATTCACCCCTCCACTTT.

The chain employs TRBV5-6 and TRBJ2-3; weak D call: TRBD1 (8 bases). Trimming stripped 1 base from V and 4 bases from J, with 16 bases between. This CDR3 has 16 residues. Germline V CDR1 and CDR2: SGHDT, YYEEEE. In DNA, the CDR3 is TGTGCCAGCAGCTTGTGGGGGGGACAGGACGCAGATACGCAGTATTTT. Its translation is CASSLWGGQDADTQYF.

The rearrangement joins TRBV29-1 to TRBJ2-7, with 7 bases lining up with TRBD2. J gave up 5 bases and V 2 bases, and 15 bases lay outside the gene matches. The CDR3 is 16 residues long. CDR1 is SQVTM and CDR2 is ANQGSEA in the germline V gene. CDR3 loop: CSVEWASEGGPNEQYF. DNA of the CDR3: TGCAGCGTTGAATGGGCGAGCGAGGGAGGGCCCAACGAGCAGTACTTC.

This clone was seen a few times. The chain combines TRBV20-1 with TRBJ1-4; D is possibly TRBD1 (5 bases). This CDR3 is built from 14 residues. V gave up 3 bases and J gave up 6 bases, with 14 bases separating them. The germline V gene encodes CDR1 DFQATT and CDR2 SNEGSKA (reference sequence). The chain's CDR3 is CSASQGRSDEKLFF. The CDR3 region has the DNA TGCAGTGCTAGTCAGGGCCGATCTGATGAAAAACTGTTTTTT.

This chain's CDR3 is CASSPGTGGNQPQHF. The DNA of the CDR3 is TGTGCCAGCTCACCTGGGACAGGGGGGAATCAGCCCCAGCATTTT. V gene TRBV18 combines with J gene TRBJ1-5; 11 nucleotides line up with TRBD1. The V gene end was trimmed by 3 bases and the J gene end by 4 bases; junction bases not matched to a gene: 2. The CDR3 is 15 residues long. CDR1 is KGHSH, CDR2 LQKENI, per germline.

V and J are TRBV6-5 and TRBJ1-2, with D maybe TRBD1 (6 bases). The CDR3 has 13 amino acids. The germline gives CDR1 MNHEY, CDR2 SVGAGI. Between the trimmed V and J ends, which lost 6 bases and 2 bases, there was a span of 10 bases. Here the CDR3 DNA reads TGTGCCAGCAGCGTCGGACAGAACTATGGCTACACCTTC. Translated, it gives CASSVGQNYGYTF.

This chain uses TRBV5-1 with TRBJ2-7; maybe TRBD2 (6 bases). Germline V gene lookup returns CDR1 SGHRS and CDR2 YFSETQ. The CDR3 is made up of 14 amino acids. Trimming took off 4 bases at V and 2 bases at J, with 13 bases between the two ends. CDR3 sequence reads: CASSRETSPYEQYF. In DNA form, the CDR3 reads TGCGCCAGCAGCCGCGAGACTAGTCCCTACGAGCAGTACTTC.

The chain joins TRBV19 to TRBJ2-3, with 11 bases fitting TRBD2. V lost 5 bases, J lost 4 bases, and 5 bases stayed unmatched. Germline CDR1 is LNHDA and CDR2 is SQIVND (reference sequence). The CDR3 is 15 amino acids. The CDR3 sequence is CASSASTSGADTQYF. CDR3 sequence (DNA): TGTGCCAGTAGTGCTTCGACTAGCGGGGCAGATACGCAGTATTTT.

This clone was detected a few times. This chain uses TRBV6-2 or TRBV6-3 with TRBJ1-1, with D possibly matching TRBD1 (5 bases). There are 18 residues in the CDR3. CDR1 is MNHEY, CDR2 SVGEGT, per germline. The V and J ends lost 0 bases and 0 bases respectively, with 17 bases between them. The CDR3 loop is CASSYSTRGRMVNTEAFF. The CDR3 coding sequence is TGTGCCAGCAGTTACTCGACTAGGGGAAGGATGGTGAACACTGAAGCTTTCTTT.

J is TRBJ1-2 and V is TRBV7-2, with 8 bases that match TRBD1. Unmatched junction bases numbered 4, after V lost 6 bases and J lost 4 bases. In germline, CDR1 is SGHTA, CDR2 FQGNSA. The CDR3 totals 13 residues. CDR3 residues: CASSYDRGYGYTF. CDR3 DNA: TGTGCCAGCAGTTACGACAGGGGCTATGGCTACACCTTC.

The chain carries TRBV5-1 and TRBJ2-3, with unresolved D. Trimming removed 4 bases from V and 0 bases from J, with 12 bases in between. Germline CDR1 is SGHRS and CDR2 is YFSETQ. The CDR3 is 15 residues long. The CDR3, as DNA: TGCGCCAGCAGCCAGGTGGGCGCCAGCACAGATACGCAGTATTTT. The encoded protein is CASSQVGASTDTQYF.

The rearrangement uses TRBV20-1 and TRBJ2-1; 16 positions match TRBD2. Germline CDR1 DFQATT, CDR2 SNEGSKA (reference sequence). V was clipped by 3 bases and J by 7 bases; unmatched bases: 18. The CDR3 spans 20 residues. In DNA form, the CDR3 reads TGCAGTGCTAGTCCCTACCGGGGGACTAGCGGGAGGGCCGGGAGGAATGAGCAGTTCTTC. Amino acids: CSASPYRGTSGRAGRNEQFF.

The chain has TRBV4-1 and TRBJ2-1; TRBD2 agrees at 15 bases. Trimming at V came to 1 base and at J to 15 bases, leaving 7 bases not matched to a gene. The CDR3 runs 15 residues. CDR1 and CDR2 from the germline V gene are MGHRA and YSYEKL. CDR3 amino acids: CASSQGTSGRGFPFF. CDR3 coding DNA: TGCGCCAGCAGCCAAGGGACTAGCGGGAGGGGATTTCCGTTCTTC.

V and J are TRBV7-2 and TRBJ1-2, with D maybe TRBD1 (6 bases). Germline V gene sequence: CDR1 SGHTA, CDR2 FQGNSA. Trimming took 1 base from V and 2 from J, leaving 8 bases between them. The CDR3 contains 14 residues. The CDR3 DNA sequence: TGTGCCAGCAGCTTAGAAGGGGGGAACTATGGCTACACCTTC. This gives the protein CASSLEGGNYGYTF.

The rearrangement joins TRBV5-1 to TRBJ2-7; unclear D gene. CDR1 is SGHRS and CDR2 is YFSETQ in the germline V gene. Trimming removed 5 bases from V and 7 bases from J, with 16 bases in between. This CDR3 region has 13 residues. The CDR3, as DNA: TGCGCCAGCAGTCAGTTTTCTAGGGATGAGCAGTACTTC. Protein: CASSQFSRDEQYF.

This clone turned up a few times. This chain joins TRBV28 and TRBJ1-2; D remains unclear. This CDR3 is 14 amino acids long. From germline, CDR1 is MDHEN and CDR2 SYDVKM. Trimming took off 9 bases at V and 4 bases at J, with 18 bases between the two ends. For the CDR3, the DNA is TGTGCCAGTTGCCCACCAGACGGTGGCTATGGCTACACCTTC. Translated: CASCPPDGGYGYTF.

The chain employs TRBV25-1 and TRBJ1-6; 10 bases agree with TRBD1. The CDR3 runs 14 residues. The V segment lost 2 bases and the J segment 8 bases; nucleotides outside the gene matches: 0. The V gene's germline CDR1 is MGHDK and CDR2 SYGVNS. Written as DNA, the CDR3 is TGTGCCAGCAGTGAAGACAGGGGGCATTCACCCCTCCACTTT. Protein sequence: CASSEDRGHSPLHF.

The genes are TRBV11-2 and TRBJ2-3; maybe TRBD1 (5 bases). Germline V CDR1 and CDR2: SGHAT, FQNNGV. This CDR3 spans 15 amino acids. The V end was cut by 3 bases, the J end by 4 bases, with 14 bases between. CDR3 amino acids: CASSLLWGPSDTQYF. CDR3 DNA sequence: TGTGCCAGCAGCTTGCTGTGGGGCCCTTCAGATACGCAGTATTTT.

The chain employs TRBV15 and TRBJ2-1; 9 bases line up with TRBD2. Germline V lookup: CDR1 LNHNV, CDR2 YYDKDF (reference sequence). V lost 0 bases, J lost 3 bases, and 6 bases stayed unmatched. The CDR3 consists of 17 residues. CDR3 nucleotide sequence: TGTGCCACCAGCAGAGAGGTAGCGGGGGCCCTCTACAATGAGCAGTTCTTC. It is translated as CATSREVAGALYNEQFF.

Turning to this clone: Germline is not matched at one junction end, which may reflect a read error. The chain links TRBV5-8 to TRBJ1-2; 8 bases align to TRBD1. From germline, CDR1 is SGHTS and CDR2 YDEGEE. CDR3 size: 14 residues. CDR3 bases: TGTGCCAGCAGCACTGGACAGGGCCACTACGGCTACACCTTC. It is translated as CASSTGQGHYGYTF. The whole variable domain, filled in from reference TRBV5-8 and TRBJ1-2, reads EAGVTQSPTHLIKTRGQQATLRCSPISGHTSVYWYQQALGLGLQFLLWYDEGEERNRGNFPPRFSGRQFPNYSSELNVNALELEDSALYLCASSTGQGHYGYTFGSGTRLTVV.

The rearrangement links TRBV18 to TRBJ2-7, with 12 bases identical to TRBD1. The CDR3 covers 17 residues. Trimming at V came to 3 bases and at J to 6 bases, leaving 12 bases not matched to a gene. Per the germline V gene, CDR1 is KGHSH and CDR2 is LQKENI. The CDR3 is CASSPLAGTGGLGEQYF. The CDR3 region has the DNA TGTGCCAGCTCACCCCTCGCGGGGACAGGGGGCTTGGGCGAGCAGTACTTC. The full variable domain, in which reference TRBV18 and TRBJ2-7 provide the parts outside the CDR3, is NAGVMQNPRHLVRRRGQEARLRCSPMKGHSHVYWYRQLPEEGLKFMVYLQKENIIDESGMPKERFSAEFPKEGPSILRIQQVVRGDSAAYFCASSPLAGTGGLGEQYFGPGTRLTVT.

The V gene is TRBV7-9, the J gene TRBJ1-3; unclear D gene. Germline V CDR1 and CDR2: SEHNR, FQNEAQ (reference sequence). CDR3 length: 17 amino acids. The V end was cut by 0 bases, the J end by 0 bases, with 12 bases between. In nucleotides, the CDR3 is TGTGCCAGCAGCTTAGCTTCGGAGGGCGACTCTGGAAACACCATATATTTT. As protein: CASSLASEGDSGNTIYF.

The genes are TRBV28 and TRBJ1-2, with D maybe TRBD1 (5 bases). CDR1 is MDHEN, CDR2 SYDVKM, per germline. This CDR3 region has 14 residues. Trimming took off 1 base at V and 2 bases at J, with 8 bases between the two ends. CDR3 nucleotides: TGTGCCAGCAGTTTATTTCAGGGAAACTATGGCTACACCTTC. Translation: CASSLFQGNYGYTF.